This paragraph covers one TCR beta chain sequence. This sample was taken from a study of cytomegalovirus exposure and HLA in healthy donors. V lost 6 bases, J lost 3 bases, and 7 bases stayed unmatched. This CDR3 is 15 amino acids long. Germline CDR1 and CDR2: KGHSH and LQKENI. Amplification used 60 Vbeta primers and 13 Jbeta primers. The repertoire was sequenced with immunoSEQ multiplex PCR; TCRdb's copy has only in-frame clones and lacks some. The sample carries some 150,000 clones, roughly 79% recorded once. The material sequenced was PBMCs. This sequence was found in a male donor in good health and CMV-seronegative. V gene TRBV18 combines with J gene TRBJ1-5, with 8 bases that match TRBD1. The CDR3 nucleotides are TGTGCCAGCTCCCCTCGGGGACAGGCCAATCAGCCCCAGCATTTT. It yields the protein CASSPRGQANQPQHF.